One sample yielded the 25 T cell receptor beta chains listed below, sequenced in a study of shared clonotypes between healthy human individuals. Clones were sequenced by immunoSEQ multiplex PCR, and TCRdb holds only the in-frame ones, with some missing. The sample yields around 990,000 clones, approximately 77% seen once. The material sequenced was memory CD4+ T cells from PBMCs. Specified subset: CD45RA-negative fraction. The receptors were sampled from a young man in good health. Some clones in this sample may be carry-over from other donors' samples.

This clone was recorded a few times. The gene calls are TRBV30 and TRBJ1-3, with D unclear. The length of the CDR3 is 11 residues. V was pared by 2 bases and J by 4 bases, with 3 bases between. Germline CDR1 reads GTSNPN; CDR2 reads SVGIG (reference sequence). The DNA for the CDR3 is TGTGCCTGGAGTACGGGAAACACCATATATTTT. Translating it yields CAWSTGNTIYF.

The chain combines TRBV7-2 with TRBJ2-2, with 9 positions matching TRBD1. J lost 6 bases, V lost 5 bases, and 7 bases had no gene match. CDR1 is SGHTA, CDR2 FQGNSA, per germline. CDR3 length: 15 amino acids. CDR3 sequence: CASSRSQGAAGELFF. CDR3 nucleotide sequence: TGTGCCAGCAGCCGTTCACAGGGGGCAGCCGGGGAGCTGTTTTTT.

This clone was picked up one time. The chain uses TRBV7-9 and TRBJ2-1; D might be TRBD1 or TRBD2, each matching 5 bases. V was trimmed by 4 bases and J by 2 bases, leaving 12 bases between them. The CDR3 consists of 15 residues. Germline V CDR1 and CDR2: SEHNR, FQNEAQ (reference sequence). The CDR3 loop is CASSSRDVPYNEQFF. The CDR3 region has the DNA TGTGCCAGCAGCTCTCGGGACGTCCCCTACAATGAGCAGTTCTTC. The full variable domain, completed using reference TRBV7-9 and TRBJ2-1, is DTGVSQNPRHKITKRGQNVTFRCDPISEHNRLYWYRQTLGQGPEFLTYFQNEAQLEKSRLLSDRFSAERPKGSFSTLEIQRTEQGDSAMYLCASSSRDVPYNEQFFGPGTRLTVL.

V is TRBV15 and J is TRBJ2-2, with no clear D. Germline CDR1 reads LNHNV; CDR2 reads YYDKDF (reference sequence). The CDR3 is made up of 13 amino acids. Deletions cut 5 bases from V and 5 bases from J, with 9 bases between. The CDR3 nucleotides are TGTGCCACCAGCGCCGGAACGACCGGGGAGCTGTTTTTT. It specifies CATSAGTTGELFF.

Points on this clone: Other DNA sequences of this sample code for an identical CDR3. V is TRBV30 and J is TRBJ2-1, with 11 positions matching TRBD2. The J segment lost 9 bases and the V segment lost 0 bases, leaving 4 bases of the junction unmatched. Germline V gives CDR1 GTSNPN, CDR2 SVGIG (reference sequence). There are 14 residues in the CDR3. CDR3 nucleotide sequence: TGTGCCTGGAGTGTACAACTAGCGGGAGCTGAGCAGTTCTTC. This encodes CAWSVQLAGAEQFF.

The V call is TRBV27, the J call TRBJ2-1, with 13 bases that match TRBD2. The ends lost 6 bases at V and 5 bases at J; junction bases unmatched: 7. In germline, CDR1 is MNHEY, CDR2 SMNVEV (reference sequence). The CDR3 extends over 16 amino acids. The CDR3 loop reads CASSRRGTSGNNEQFF. CDR3 sequence (DNA): TGTGCCAGCAGCAGACGGGGGACTAGCGGGAACAATGAGCAGTTCTTC.

The chain recombines TRBV5-5 with TRBJ1-4; a weak D match, TRBD1 (6 bases). The CDR3 contains 12 residues. V was clipped by 3 bases and J by 12 bases, with 12 bases between them. Per germline, CDR1 SGHKS and CDR2 YYEKEE (reference sequence). CDR3 region: CASSSVGGQLFF. The DNA of the CDR3 is TGTGCCAGCAGCTCCGTAGGGGGGCAACTGTTTTTT. The full variable domain, rest sourced from reference TRBV5-5 and TRBJ1-4, is DAGVTQSPTHLIKTRGQQVTLRCSPISGHKSVSWYQQVLGQGPQFIFQYYEKEERGRGNFPDRFSARQFPNYSSELNVNALLLGDSALYLCASSSVGGQLFFGSGTQLSVL.

This clone was detected only a few times. The chain uses TRBV28 and TRBJ2-1; a weak D match, TRBD2 (6 bases). Trimming left V 6 bases short and J 10 bases short, with 25 bases between. Germline values: CDR1 MDHEN, CDR2 SYDVKM. The CDR3 contains 16 residues. In DNA, the CDR3 is TGTGCCAGCAGACGAACATCCGGGTCCGTCCTAGCGGAGCAGTTCTTC. Protein product: CASRRTSGSVLAEQFF. Full variable domain (remainder filled in from reference TRBV28 and TRBJ2-1): DVKVTQSSRYLVKRTGEKVFLECVQDMDHENMFWYRQDPGLGLRLIYFSYDVKMKEKGDIPEGYSVSREKKERFSLILESASTNQTSMYLCASRRTSGSVLAEQFFGPGTRLTVL.

Concerning this clone: A single base separates this from a much larger clone, so it may be a read error. Other DNA sequences from this sample encode an identical CDR3 as well. The rearrangement uses TRBV5-1 and TRBJ2-5; D is ambiguous. V lost 0 bases and J lost 2, with 2 bases in between. The CDR3 is 12 residues long. CDR1 and CDR2 (germline): SGHRS, YFSETQ. The chain's CDR3 is CASSLDQETQYF. Written as DNA, the CDR3 is TGCGCCAGCAGCTTGGATCAAGAGACCCAGTACTTC.

A word on this clone: This sample also contains other DNA sequences that code for the same CDR3. This rearrangement joins TRBV6-1 to TRBJ1-5; D gene uncertain. The germline V gene has CDR1 MNHNS and CDR2 SASEGT. CDR3 size: 13 residues. Trimming pared 4 bases from V and 2 bases from J, leaving 6 bases between. This CDR3 is CASSAGGNQPQHF. The CDR3 region has the DNA TGTGCCAGCAGTGCGGGAGGCAATCAGCCCCAGCATTTT.

This clone was counted a few times. V gene TRBV6-4 combines with J gene TRBJ1-2; TRBD1 matches 9 bases. The CDR3 is 13 residues long. The germline gives CDR1 MRHNA, CDR2 SNTAGT. Trimming cost V 5 bases and J 7 bases; bases outside gene matches: 5. The CDR3 loop reads CASSMGTGLGYTF. Written as DNA, the CDR3 is TGTGCCAGCAGTATGGGGACAGGGCTTGGCTACACCTTC.

The chain combines TRBV10-3 with TRBJ1-5; no firm D call. CDR1 ENHRY and CDR2 SYGVKD come from the germline V gene. The CDR3 loop spans 14 amino acids. Trimming took 3 bases from V and 3 from J, leaving 9 bases between them. CDR3 DNA: TGTGCCATCAGTGATTTCACAGTCAATCAGCCCCAGCATTTT. Its protein is CAISDFTVNQPQHF.

The V and J genes are TRBV6-6 and TRBJ1-2; a possible D gene is TRBD1 (5 bases). The CDR3 consists of 13 residues. Trimming left V 4 bases short and J 7 bases short, with 13 bases between. Germline V lookup: CDR1 MNHNY, CDR2 SVGAGI (reference sequence). The DNA for the CDR3 is TGTGCCAGCAGTTCTATGGGGACCTCTGGCTACACCTTC. This codes for CASSSMGTSGYTF.

CDR3 coding DNA: TGTGCCCAGGGCGCCGACAAAGAGAGGAACACTGAAGCTTTCTTT. This gives the protein CAQGADKERNTEAFF. The V and J genes are TRBV7-9 and TRBJ1-1; weak D call: TRBD1 (5 bases). The CDR3 is made up of 15 amino acids. Trimming left V 11 bases short and J 1 base short, with 20 bases between. Per germline, CDR1 SEHNR and CDR2 FQNEAQ (reference sequence).

The chain has TRBV27 and TRBJ2-7; the D gene is possibly TRBD2 (6 bases). The CDR3 has 14 residues. The V end was cut by 3 bases, the J end by 3 bases, with 12 bases between. Germline V gene lookup returns CDR1 MNHEY and CDR2 SMNVEV (reference sequence). The CDR3 DNA is TGTGCCAGCAGTTTCCGGACTACCGGCTACGAGCAGTACTTC. Translated: CASSFRTTGYEQYF.

The J gene is TRBJ2-7, the V gene TRBV2; 7 nucleotides line up with TRBD2. The CDR3 is 13 residues long. Germline-derived CDR1 and CDR2 are SNHLY and FYNNEI. Trimming took 4 bases from V and 3 from J; bases not matched to a gene: 3. CDR3 nucleotides: TGTGCCAGCAGTGCGGGAGGTATCTACGAGCAGTACTTC. Its translation: CASSAGGIYEQYF.

This clone was picked up a small number of times. The chain has TRBV2 and TRBJ1-3, with 9 bases identical to TRBD1. The CDR3 runs 15 residues. Germline CDR1 is SNHLY and CDR2 is FYNNEI. V gave up 6 bases and J gave up 4 bases; unmatched junction bases: 7. This CDR3 is CASSGGDRDGNTIYF. CDR3 DNA sequence: TGTGCCAGCAGCGGGGGGGACAGGGACGGAAACACCATATATTTT.

The chain joins TRBV27 to TRBJ2-1; the match to TRBD2 covers 12 bases. The CDR3 runs 20 residues. Germline trimming cut 6 bases from V and 2 bases from J; bases unmatched to any gene: 17. CDR1 is MNHEY and CDR2 is SMNVEV in the germline V gene (reference sequence). The CDR3 protein is CASSVSRTSGASSTYNEQFF. The CDR3 nucleotides read TGTGCCAGCAGCGTTTCGCGGACTAGCGGGGCTTCGTCGACCTACAATGAGCAGTTCTTC.

The chain has TRBV2 and TRBJ1-2; D not certain. V was trimmed by 4 bases and J by 6 bases, leaving 12 bases between them. The CDR3 covers 13 residues. Germline V gene sequence: CDR1 SNHLY, CDR2 FYNNEI. CDR3 in amino acids: CASSVSEPNGYTF. As DNA, the CDR3 is TGTGCCAGCAGTGTTTCAGAACCCAATGGCTACACCTTC.

This clone was seen a few times. A far larger clone is only one base removed, so a read error is likely. V usage is TRBV5-4 and J usage is TRBJ1-1; 9 bases agree with TRBD1. The CDR3 runs 16 residues. The V segment lost 1 base and the J segment 3 bases; nucleotides outside the gene matches: 7. CDR1 and CDR2 (germline): SGHNT, YYREEE (reference sequence). The DNA for the CDR3 is TGTGCCAGCAGCTTGTGGACAGGGGTTGAGGACACTGAAGCTTTCTTT. This gives the protein CASSLWTGVEDTEAFF.

The chain is built from TRBV6-1 and TRBJ2-2; D may be TRBD1 (5 bases). The CDR3 has 13 residues. Trimming removed 2 bases at V and 7 bases at J, with 8 bases between. CDR1 and CDR2 from the germline V gene are MNHNS and SASEGT. As DNA, the CDR3 is TGTGCCAGCAGTGAACAGGGTTACGGGGAGCTGTTTTTT. It translates to CASSEQGYGELFF.

This clone was seen a handful of times. The chain couples TRBV6-1 to TRBJ2-5; D might be TRBD1 or TRBD2, each matching 7 bases. The germline V and J ends were trimmed by 10 bases and 2 bases, with 14 bases remaining between them. Germline lookup yields CDR1 MNHNS and CDR2 SASEGT. The CDR3 sequence is 13 residues long. CDR3 in amino acids: CAIHRGGQETQYF. The CDR3 DNA reads as TGTGCCATTCACAGGGGAGGGCAAGAGACCCAGTACTTC.

This rearrangement joins TRBV23-1 to TRBJ2-1, with D tentatively TRBD2 (6 bases). TRBV23-1 is sorted into the ORF group, with uncertain function. This CDR3 is built from 16 residues. With 3 bases removed from V and 6 bases from J, the gap between germline ends came to 18 bases. This chain's CDR3 is CASSHLLASRPNEQFF. The CDR3 DNA follows: TGCGCCAGCAGTCACCTGCTAGCGTCCCGGCCCAATGAGCAGTTCTTC.

The chain couples TRBV9 to TRBJ1-3; TRBD1 is a possible D gene (5 bases). This CDR3 is 14 amino acids long. V shed 4 bases and J shed 0 bases, with 8 bases lying between them. Per the germline V gene, CDR1 is SGDLS and CDR2 is YYNGEE. DNA for the CDR3: TGTGCCAGCAGCCCCGACAGCTCTGGAAACACCATATATTTT. As protein: CASSPDSSGNTIYF.

The rearrangement links TRBV7-2 to TRBJ2-5; 9 positions match TRBD2. Per germline, CDR1 SGHTA and CDR2 FQGNSA. The CDR3 length is 14 residues. The V gene end was trimmed by 7 bases and the J gene end by 7 bases; junction bases not matched to a gene: 10. CDR3 region: CASTLAIAGATQYF. In DNA, the CDR3 is TGTGCCAGCACTCTCGCGATAGCGGGAGCGACCCAGTACTTC.